This T cell receptor beta chain stems from a study of blood T cell repertoires in COVID-19. Study in general: There were acute and convalescent COVID-19 samples, and they came from the United States, Italy and Spain. T cells, B-cell-depleted T cells, or PBMCs provided the cDNA or gDNA that served as material.

Of note for this clone: This CDR3 is also generated by other DNA sequences in the sample.

The length of the CDR3 is 12 residues. The V gene's germline CDR1 is LGHDT and CDR2 YNNKEL (reference sequence). V dropped 4 bases and J dropped 4 bases, with 7 bases sitting between them. In the original workflow: The assay estimated nucleated cells by amplifying reference gene primers. Only in-frame clones appear in the TCRdb table, and some are missing; sequencing was by immunoSEQ multiplex PCR. The V and J calls and clone size are taken from that table; D and trimming were inferred from the DNA. The sample has approximately 240,000 clones; around 80% are singletons. The sequenced sample was peripheral blood. The V call is TRBV3-1 (or the pseudogene TRBV3-2), the J call TRBJ1-1, with D tentatively TRBD1 (5 bases). The source of this sequence is a woman aged 40 to 50 with active or convalescent COVID-19. The CDR3 bases are TGTGCCAGCAGCCCGGGGGGCACTGAAGCTTTCTTT. It translates to CASSPGGTEAFF.